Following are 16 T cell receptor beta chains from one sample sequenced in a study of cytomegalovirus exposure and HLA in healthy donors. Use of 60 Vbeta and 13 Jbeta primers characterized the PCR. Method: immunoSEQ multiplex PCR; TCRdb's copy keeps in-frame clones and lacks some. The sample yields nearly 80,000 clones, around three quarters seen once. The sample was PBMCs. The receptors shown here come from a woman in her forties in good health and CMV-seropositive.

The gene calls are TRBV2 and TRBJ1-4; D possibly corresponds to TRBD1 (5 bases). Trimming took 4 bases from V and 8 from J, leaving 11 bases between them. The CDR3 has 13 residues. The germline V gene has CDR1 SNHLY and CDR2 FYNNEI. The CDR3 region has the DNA TGTGCCAGCAGTGGCCCAGGGAGGGAAAAACTGTTTTTT. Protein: CASSGPGREKLFF.

The CDR3 here is CASSQELFGRGGYTF. DNA for the CDR3: TGTGCCAGCAGCCAAGAGCTGTTTGGTAGGGGTGGCTACACCTTC. The chain recombines TRBV4-2 with TRBJ1-2, with D maybe TRBD1 (5 bases). The CDR3 length is 15 residues. CDR1 and CDR2 from the germline V gene are LGHNA and YNFKEQ. With 0 bases removed from V and 7 bases from J, the gap between germline ends came to 15 bases.

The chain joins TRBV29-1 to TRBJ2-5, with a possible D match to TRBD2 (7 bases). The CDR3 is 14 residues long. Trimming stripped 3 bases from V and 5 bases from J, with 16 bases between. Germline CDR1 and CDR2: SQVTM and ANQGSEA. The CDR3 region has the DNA TGCAGCGTTGATGGCGGGGGCGCGAAGGAGACCCAGTACTTC. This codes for CSVDGGGAKETQYF. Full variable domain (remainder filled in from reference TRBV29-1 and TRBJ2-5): SAVISQKPSRDICQRGTSLTIQCQVDSQVTMMFWYRQQPGQSLTLIATANQGSEATYESGFVIDKFPISRPNLTFSTLTVSNMSPEDSSIYLCSVDGGGAKETQYFGPGTRLLVL.

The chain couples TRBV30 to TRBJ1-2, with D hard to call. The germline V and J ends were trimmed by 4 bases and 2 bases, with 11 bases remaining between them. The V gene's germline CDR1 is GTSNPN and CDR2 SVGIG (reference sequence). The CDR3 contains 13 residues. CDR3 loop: CAWNRVPNYGYTF. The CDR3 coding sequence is TGTGCCTGGAATCGGGTGCCGAACTATGGCTACACCTTC. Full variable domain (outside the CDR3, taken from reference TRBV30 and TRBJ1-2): SQTIHQWPATLVQPVGSPLSLECTVEGTSNPNLYWYRQAAGRGLQLLFYSVGIGQISSEVPQNLSASRPQDRQFILSSKKLLLSDSGFYLCAWNRVPNYGYTFGSGTRLTVV.

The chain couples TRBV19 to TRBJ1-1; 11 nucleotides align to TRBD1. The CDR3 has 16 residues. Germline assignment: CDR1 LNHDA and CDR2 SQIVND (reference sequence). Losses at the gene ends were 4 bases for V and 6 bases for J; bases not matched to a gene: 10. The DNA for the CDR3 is TGTGCCAGTAGTAAAGGACAGGGGGCGCATATCCCTGAAGCTTTCTTT. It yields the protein CASSKGQGAHIPEAFF.

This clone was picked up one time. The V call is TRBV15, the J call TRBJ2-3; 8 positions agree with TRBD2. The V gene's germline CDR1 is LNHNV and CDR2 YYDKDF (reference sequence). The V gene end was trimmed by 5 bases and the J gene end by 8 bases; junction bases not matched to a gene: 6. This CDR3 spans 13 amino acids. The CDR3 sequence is CATSGGLVTTQYF. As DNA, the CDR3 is TGTGCCACCAGCGGGGGACTAGTTACTACGCAGTATTTT.

The CDR3 reads CASSQGQARSGANVLTF. The CDR3 DNA reads as TGCGCCAGCAGCCAAGGACAGGCTCGCTCTGGGGCCAACGTCCTGACTTTC. The gene calls are TRBV4-1 and TRBJ2-6, with D perhaps TRBD1 (6 bases). Germline CDR1 reads MGHRA; CDR2 reads YSYEKL. The CDR3 has 17 amino acids. V lost 1 base, J lost 0 bases, and 10 bases lay in between.

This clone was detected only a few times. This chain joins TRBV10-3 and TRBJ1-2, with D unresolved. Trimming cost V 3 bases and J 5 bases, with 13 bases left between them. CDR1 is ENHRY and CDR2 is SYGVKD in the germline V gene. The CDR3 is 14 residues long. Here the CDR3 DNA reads TGTGCCATCAGTGATTTCTCCACCGGGTATGGCTACACCTTC. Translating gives CAISDFSTGYGYTF.

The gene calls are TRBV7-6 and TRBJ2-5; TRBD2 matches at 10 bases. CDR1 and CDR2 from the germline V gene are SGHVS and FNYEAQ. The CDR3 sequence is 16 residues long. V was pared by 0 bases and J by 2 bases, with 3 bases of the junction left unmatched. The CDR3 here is CASSLAVTSGQETQYF. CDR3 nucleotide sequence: TGTGCCAGCAGCTTAGCTGTGACTAGCGGGCAAGAGACCCAGTACTTC.

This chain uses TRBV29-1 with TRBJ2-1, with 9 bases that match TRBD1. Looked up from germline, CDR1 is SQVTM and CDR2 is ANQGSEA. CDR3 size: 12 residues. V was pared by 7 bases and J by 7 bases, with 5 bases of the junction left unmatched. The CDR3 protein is CSAGGQGNEQFF. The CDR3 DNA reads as TGCAGCGCCGGAGGACAGGGGAATGAGCAGTTCTTC.

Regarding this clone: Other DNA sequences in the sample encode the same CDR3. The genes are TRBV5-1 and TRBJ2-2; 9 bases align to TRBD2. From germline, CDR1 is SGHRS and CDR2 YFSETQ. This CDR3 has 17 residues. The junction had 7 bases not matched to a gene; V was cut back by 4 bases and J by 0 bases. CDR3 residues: CASSAHSGGTNTGELFF. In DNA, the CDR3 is TGCGCCAGCAGCGCACATAGCGGGGGAACGAACACCGGGGAGCTGTTTTTT.

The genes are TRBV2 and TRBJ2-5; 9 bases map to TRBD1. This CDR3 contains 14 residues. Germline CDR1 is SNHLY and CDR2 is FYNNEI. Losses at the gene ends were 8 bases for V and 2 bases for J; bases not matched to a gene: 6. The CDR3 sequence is CASGGQGVQETQYF. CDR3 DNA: TGTGCCAGCGGGGGACAGGGTGTACAAGAGACCCAGTACTTC.

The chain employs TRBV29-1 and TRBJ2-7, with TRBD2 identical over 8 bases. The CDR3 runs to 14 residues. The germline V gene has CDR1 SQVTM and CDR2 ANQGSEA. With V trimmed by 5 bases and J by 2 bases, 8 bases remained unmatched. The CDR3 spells CSVRMGGGTYEQYF. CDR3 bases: TGCAGCGTTAGGATGGGCGGGGGGACCTACGAGCAGTACTTC.

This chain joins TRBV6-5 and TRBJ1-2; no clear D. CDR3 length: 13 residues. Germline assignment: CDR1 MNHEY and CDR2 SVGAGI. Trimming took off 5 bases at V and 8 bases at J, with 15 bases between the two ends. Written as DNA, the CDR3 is TGTGCCAGCAGTCAGCCTCCGACGGGAGGCTACACCTTC. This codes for CASSQPPTGGYTF.

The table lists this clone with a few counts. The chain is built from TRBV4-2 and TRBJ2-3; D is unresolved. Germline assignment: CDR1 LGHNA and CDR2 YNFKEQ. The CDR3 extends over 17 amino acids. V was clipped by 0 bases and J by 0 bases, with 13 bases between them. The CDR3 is CASSQDYPTLSTDTQYF. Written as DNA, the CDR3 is TGTGCCAGCAGCCAAGATTACCCGACTCTTAGCACAGATACGCAGTATTTT.

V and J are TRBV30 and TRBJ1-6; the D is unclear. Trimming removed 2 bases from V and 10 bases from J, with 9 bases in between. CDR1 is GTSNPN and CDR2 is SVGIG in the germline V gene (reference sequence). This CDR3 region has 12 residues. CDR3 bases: TGTGCCTGGAGTACGACACGATCACCCCTCCACTTT. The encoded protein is CAWSTTRSPLHF.